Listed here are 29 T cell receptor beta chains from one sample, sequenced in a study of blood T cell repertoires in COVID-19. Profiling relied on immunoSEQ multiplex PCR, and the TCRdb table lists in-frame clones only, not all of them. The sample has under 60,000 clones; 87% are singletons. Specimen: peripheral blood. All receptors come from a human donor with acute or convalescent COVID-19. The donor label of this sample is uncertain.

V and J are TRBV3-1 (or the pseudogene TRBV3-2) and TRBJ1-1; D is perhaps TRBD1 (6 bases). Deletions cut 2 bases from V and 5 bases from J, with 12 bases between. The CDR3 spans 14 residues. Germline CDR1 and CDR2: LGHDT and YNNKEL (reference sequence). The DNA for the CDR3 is TGTGCCAGCAGCCAACTGGGGGCGAGAACTGAAGCTTTCTTT. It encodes CASSQLGARTEAFF.

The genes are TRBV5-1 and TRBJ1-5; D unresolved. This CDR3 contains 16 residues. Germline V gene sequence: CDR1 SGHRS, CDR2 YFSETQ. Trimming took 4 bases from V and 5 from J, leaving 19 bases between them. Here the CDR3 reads CASSPRGGDSHQPQHF. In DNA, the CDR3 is TGCGCCAGCAGCCCCCGGGGTGGCGATAGTCATCAGCCCCAGCATTTT.

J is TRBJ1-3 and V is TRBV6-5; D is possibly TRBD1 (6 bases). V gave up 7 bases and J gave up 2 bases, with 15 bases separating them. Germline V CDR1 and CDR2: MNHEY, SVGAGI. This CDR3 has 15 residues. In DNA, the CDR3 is TGTGCCAGCAACCAAAACAGGGATCCTGGAAACACCATATATTTT. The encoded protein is CASNQNRDPGNTIYF.

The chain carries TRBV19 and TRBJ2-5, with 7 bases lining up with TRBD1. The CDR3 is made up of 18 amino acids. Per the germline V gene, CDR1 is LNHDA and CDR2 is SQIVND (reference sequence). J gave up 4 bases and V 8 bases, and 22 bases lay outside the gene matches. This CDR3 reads CASSQCRFRGCAGETQYF. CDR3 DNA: TGTGCCAGTTCGCAATGCCGTTTCAGGGGGTGCGCTGGAGAGACCCAGTACTTC.

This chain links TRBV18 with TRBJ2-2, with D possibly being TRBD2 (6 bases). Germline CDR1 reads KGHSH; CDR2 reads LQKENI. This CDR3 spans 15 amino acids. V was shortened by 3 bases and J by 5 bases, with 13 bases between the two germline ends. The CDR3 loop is CASSPRREGTGELFF. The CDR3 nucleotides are TGTGCCAGCTCACCGAGGAGGGAAGGAACCGGGGAGCTGTTTTTT.

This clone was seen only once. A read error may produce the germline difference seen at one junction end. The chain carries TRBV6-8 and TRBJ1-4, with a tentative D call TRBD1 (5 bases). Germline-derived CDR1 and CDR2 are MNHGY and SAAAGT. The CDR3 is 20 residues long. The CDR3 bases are TGTGCCAGCAGCCAGCGAAATTCGACCGGGACTCTTACATGCCTCCGAAAAACTGTTTTT. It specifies CASSQRNSTGTLTCLRKTVF.

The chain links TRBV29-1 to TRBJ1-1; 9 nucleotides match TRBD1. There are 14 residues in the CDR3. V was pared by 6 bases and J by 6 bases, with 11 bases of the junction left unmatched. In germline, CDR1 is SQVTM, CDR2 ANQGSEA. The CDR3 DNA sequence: TGCAGCGTCATCACCGGGACAGGGATCGCTGAAGCTTTCTTT. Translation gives CSVITGTGIAEAFF.

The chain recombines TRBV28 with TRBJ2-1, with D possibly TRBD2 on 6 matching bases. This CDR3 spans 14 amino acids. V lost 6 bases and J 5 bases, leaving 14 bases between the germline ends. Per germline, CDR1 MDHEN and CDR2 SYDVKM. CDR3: CASRSGSWDNEQFF. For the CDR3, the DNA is TGTGCCAGCAGGAGCGGGTCCTGGGACAATGAGCAGTTCTTC. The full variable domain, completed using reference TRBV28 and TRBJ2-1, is DVKVTQSSRYLVKRTGEKVFLECVQDMDHENMFWYRQDPGLGLRLIYFSYDVKMKEKGDIPEGYSVSREKKERFSLILESASTNQTSMYLCASRSGSWDNEQFFGPGTRLTVL.

DNA for the CDR3: TGTGCCAGCGGGGTAGGGGGCGTTAGGGCAGATACGCAGTATTTT. Translating it yields CASGVGGVRADTQYF. V is TRBV28 and J is TRBJ2-3; 7 bases agree with TRBD1. Germline assignment: CDR1 MDHEN and CDR2 SYDVKM. The CDR3 sequence is 15 residues long. J was trimmed by 4 bases and V by 8 bases; bases with no gene match: 12.

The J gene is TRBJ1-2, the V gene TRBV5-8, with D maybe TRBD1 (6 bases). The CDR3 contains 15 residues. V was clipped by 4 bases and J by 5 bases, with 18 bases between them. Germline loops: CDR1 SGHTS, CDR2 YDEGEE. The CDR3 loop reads CASSGYRVEGYGYTF. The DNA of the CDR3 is TGTGCCAGCAGCGGATACAGGGTAGAGGGGTATGGCTACACCTTC.

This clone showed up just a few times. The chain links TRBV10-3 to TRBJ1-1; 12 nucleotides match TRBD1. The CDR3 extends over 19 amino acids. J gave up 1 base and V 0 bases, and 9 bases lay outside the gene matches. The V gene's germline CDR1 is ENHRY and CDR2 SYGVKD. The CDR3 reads CAISESLGQGAWGNTEAFF. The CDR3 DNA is TGTGCCATCAGTGAGTCTTTGGGACAGGGGGCCTGGGGGAACACTGAAGCTTTCTTT.

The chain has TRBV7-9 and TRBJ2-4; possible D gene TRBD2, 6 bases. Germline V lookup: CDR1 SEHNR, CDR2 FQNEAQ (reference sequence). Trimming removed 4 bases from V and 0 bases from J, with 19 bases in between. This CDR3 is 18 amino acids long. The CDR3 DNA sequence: TGTGCCAGCAGCTCTATCGGGACTGGAGACTTAGCCAAAAACATTCAGTACTTC. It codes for CASSSIGTGDLAKNIQYF.

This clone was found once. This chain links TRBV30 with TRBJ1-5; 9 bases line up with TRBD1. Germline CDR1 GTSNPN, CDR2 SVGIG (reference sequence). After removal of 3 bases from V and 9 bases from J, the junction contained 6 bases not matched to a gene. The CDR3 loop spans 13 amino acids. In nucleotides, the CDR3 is TGTGCCTGGAGGGACAGGGGATCGACGCCCCAGCATTTT. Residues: CAWRDRGSTPQHF.

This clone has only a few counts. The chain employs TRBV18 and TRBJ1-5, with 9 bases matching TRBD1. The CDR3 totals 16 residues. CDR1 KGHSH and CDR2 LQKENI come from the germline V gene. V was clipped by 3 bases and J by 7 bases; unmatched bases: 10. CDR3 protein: CASSPREGQGQQPQHF. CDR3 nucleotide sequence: TGTGCCAGCTCACCCCGCGAGGGACAGGGCCAACAGCCCCAGCATTTT. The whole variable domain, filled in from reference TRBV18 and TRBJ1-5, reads NAGVMQNPRHLVRRRGQEARLRCSPMKGHSHVYWYRQLPEEGLKFMVYLQKENIIDESGMPKERFSAEFPKEGPSILRIQQVVRGDSAAYFCASSPREGQGQQPQHFGDGTRLSIL.

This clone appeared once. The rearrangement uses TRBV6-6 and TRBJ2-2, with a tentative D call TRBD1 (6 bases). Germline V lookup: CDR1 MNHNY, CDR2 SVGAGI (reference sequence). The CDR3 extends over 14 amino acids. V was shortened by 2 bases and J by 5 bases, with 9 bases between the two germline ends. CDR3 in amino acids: CASSYRDTTGELFF. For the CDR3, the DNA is TGTGCCAGCAGTTACCGGGACACTACCGGGGAGCTGTTTTTT.

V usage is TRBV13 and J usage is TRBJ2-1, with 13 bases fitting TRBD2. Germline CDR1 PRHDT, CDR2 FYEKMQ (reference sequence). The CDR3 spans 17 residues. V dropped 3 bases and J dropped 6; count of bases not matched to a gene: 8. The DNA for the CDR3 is TGTGCCAGCAGCTTTCAAACTAGCGGGGGGGCAGGCAATGAGCAGTTCTTC. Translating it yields CASSFQTSGGAGNEQFF.

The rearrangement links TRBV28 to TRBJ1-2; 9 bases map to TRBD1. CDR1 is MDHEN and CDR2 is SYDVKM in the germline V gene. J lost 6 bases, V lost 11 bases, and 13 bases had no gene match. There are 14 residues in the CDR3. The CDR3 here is CAASRETGGDGYTF. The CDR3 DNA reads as TGTGCCGCCAGCAGGGAGACAGGGGGTGATGGCTACACCTTC.

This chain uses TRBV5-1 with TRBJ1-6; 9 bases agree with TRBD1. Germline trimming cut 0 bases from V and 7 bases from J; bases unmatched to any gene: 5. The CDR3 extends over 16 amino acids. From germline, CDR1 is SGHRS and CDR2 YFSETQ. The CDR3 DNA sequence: TGCGCCAGCAGCTTGGCGGGACAGGGACTGAATTCACCCCTCCACTTT. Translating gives CASSLAGQGLNSPLHF.

CDR3 DNA sequence: TGTGCCAGCAGTGTTACGGACAGGGGGTTACGTGGCTACACCTTC. Translation gives CASSVTDRGLRGYTF. The chain recombines TRBV9 with TRBJ1-2; 10 positions match TRBD1. J lost 7 bases, V lost 5 bases, and 11 bases had no gene match. The CDR3 is made up of 15 amino acids. Looked up from germline, CDR1 is SGDLS and CDR2 is YYNGEE. The entire variable domain, with the rest obtained from reference TRBV9 and TRBJ1-2, is as follows: DSGVTQTPKHLITATGQRVTLRCSPRSGDLSVYWYQQSLDQGLQFLIQYYNGEERAKGNILERFSAQQFPDLHSELNLSSLELGDSALYFCASSVTDRGLRGYTFGSGTRLTVV.

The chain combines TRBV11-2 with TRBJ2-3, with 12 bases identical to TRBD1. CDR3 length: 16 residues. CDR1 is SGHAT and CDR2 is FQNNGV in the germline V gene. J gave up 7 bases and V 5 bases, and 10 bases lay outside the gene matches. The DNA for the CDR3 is TGTGCCAGCAGCACCCTCCGGGACAGGGGGCTGAATACGCAGTATTTT. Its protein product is CASSTLRDRGLNTQYF. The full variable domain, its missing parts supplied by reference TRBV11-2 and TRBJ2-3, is EAGVAQSPRYKIIEKRQSVAFWCNPISGHATLYWYQQILGQGPKLLIQFQNNGVVDDSQLPKDRFSAERLKGVDSTLKIQPAKLEDSAVYLCASSTLRDRGLNTQYFGPGTRLTVL.

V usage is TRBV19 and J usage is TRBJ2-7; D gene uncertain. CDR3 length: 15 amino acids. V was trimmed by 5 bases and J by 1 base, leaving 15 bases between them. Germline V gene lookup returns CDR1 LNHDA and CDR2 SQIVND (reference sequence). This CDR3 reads CASSVAYSRSYEQYF. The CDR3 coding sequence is TGTGCCAGTAGTGTGGCCTATTCTAGGTCCTACGAGCAGTACTTC.

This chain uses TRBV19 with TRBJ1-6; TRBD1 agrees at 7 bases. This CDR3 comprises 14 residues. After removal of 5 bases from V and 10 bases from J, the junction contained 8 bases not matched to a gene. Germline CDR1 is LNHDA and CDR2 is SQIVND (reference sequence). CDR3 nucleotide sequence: TGTGCCAGTAGTCCTCGGGACAGAGGATCACCCCTCCACTTT. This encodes CASSPRDRGSPLHF.

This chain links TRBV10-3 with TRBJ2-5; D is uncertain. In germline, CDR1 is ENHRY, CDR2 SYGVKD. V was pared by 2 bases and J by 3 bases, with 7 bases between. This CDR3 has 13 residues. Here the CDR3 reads CAISERTEETQYF. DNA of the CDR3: TGTGCCATCAGTGAGCGCACAGAAGAGACCCAGTACTTC.

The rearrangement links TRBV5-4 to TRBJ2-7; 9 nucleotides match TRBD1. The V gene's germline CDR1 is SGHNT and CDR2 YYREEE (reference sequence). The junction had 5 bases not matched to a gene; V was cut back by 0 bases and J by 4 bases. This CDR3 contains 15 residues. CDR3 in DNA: TGTGCCAGCAGCTTGGGGGGGACAGGGCCGTACGAGCAGTACGTC. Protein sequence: CASSLGGTGPYEQYV.

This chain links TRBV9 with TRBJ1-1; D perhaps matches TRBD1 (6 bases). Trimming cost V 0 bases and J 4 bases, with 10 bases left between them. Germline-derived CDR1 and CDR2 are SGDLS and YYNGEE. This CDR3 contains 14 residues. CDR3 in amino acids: CASSVDRVGTEAFF. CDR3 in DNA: TGTGCCAGCAGCGTAGACAGGGTGGGCACTGAAGCTTTCTTT.

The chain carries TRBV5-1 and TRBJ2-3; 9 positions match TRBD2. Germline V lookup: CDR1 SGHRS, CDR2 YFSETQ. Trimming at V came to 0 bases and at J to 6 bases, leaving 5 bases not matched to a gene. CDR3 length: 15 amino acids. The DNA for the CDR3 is TGCGCCAGCAGCTTGGGGCGGGGGGGCCAGGATACGCAGTATTTT. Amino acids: CASSLGRGGQDTQYF.

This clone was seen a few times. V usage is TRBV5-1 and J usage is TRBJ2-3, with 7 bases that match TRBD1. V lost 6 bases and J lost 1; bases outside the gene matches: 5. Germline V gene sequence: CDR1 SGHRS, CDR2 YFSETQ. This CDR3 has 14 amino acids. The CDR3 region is CASTSGQGTDTQYF. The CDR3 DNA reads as TGCGCCAGCACCTCAGGACAGGGCACAGATACGCAGTATTTT.

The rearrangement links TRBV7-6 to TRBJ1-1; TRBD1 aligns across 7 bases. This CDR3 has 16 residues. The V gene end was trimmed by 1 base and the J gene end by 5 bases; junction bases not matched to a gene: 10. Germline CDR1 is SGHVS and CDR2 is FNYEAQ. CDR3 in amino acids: CASSLVVSGGVTEAFF. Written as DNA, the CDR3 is TGTGCCAGCAGCTTAGTGGTTTCAGGGGGTGTAACTGAAGCTTTCTTT.

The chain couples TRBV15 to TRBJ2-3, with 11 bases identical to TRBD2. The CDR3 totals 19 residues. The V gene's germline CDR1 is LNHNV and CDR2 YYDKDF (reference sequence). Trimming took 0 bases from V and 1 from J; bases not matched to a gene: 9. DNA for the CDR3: TGTGCCACCAGCAGAGATTTATGGGCTAGCGGGGGGCGCACAGATACGCAGTATTTT. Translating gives CATSRDLWASGGRTDTQYF.